These 6 T cell receptor beta chains share one sample of origin, sequenced in a study of T-cell reconstitution after alpha-beta-depleted transplantation in children. TCRbeta library preparation incorporated unique molecular identifiers. MiXCR, applied by TCRdb to the PCR reads, yields one record per CDR3 protein. This table holds around 400,000 distinct CDR3 sequences, roughly 21% found once. The sample was PBMCs from the stem cell graft donor, taken from the stem cell graft. These receptors originate from a human donor who donated a stem cell graft to a child with acute myeloid leukemia.

This clonotype was counted ten times or more. The CDR3 reads CSAGGGSSTEAFF. CDR3 sequence (DNA): TGCAGCGCTGGGGGGGGGTCGAGCACTGAAGCTTTCTTT. The V gene is TRBV29-1, the J gene TRBJ1-1; tentative D call: TRBD1 (5 bases). V was clipped by 7 bases and J by 4 bases, with 16 bases between them. In germline, CDR1 is SQVTM, CDR2 ANQGSEA. The length of the CDR3 is 13 residues.

The chain couples TRBV10-2 to TRBJ2-1; D is possibly TRBD2 (6 bases). This CDR3 has 14 residues. V was trimmed by 4 bases and J by 12 bases, leaving 19 bases between them. Looked up from germline, CDR1 is WSHSY and CDR2 is SAAADI. The CDR3 protein is CASSVGVGAGMQFF. CDR3 DNA: TGCGCCAGCAGTGTAGGGGTTGGGGCGGGGATGCAGTTCTTC.

The J gene is TRBJ2-2, the V gene TRBV25-1; TRBD1 might be the D (6 bases). V gave up 2 bases and J gave up 2 bases, with 30 bases separating them. CDR1 is MGHDK and CDR2 is SYGVNS in the germline V gene. The CDR3 totals 22 residues. The CDR3 region has the DNA TGTGCCAGCAGTGAAATGAGGTTATTGGGGGACACCCGTACCTCTAACACCGGGGAGCTGTTTTTT. This sequence encodes CASSEMRLLGDTRTSNTGELFF.

This clonotype was picked up a small number of times. The chain couples TRBV5-1 to TRBJ2-3; TRBD1 aligns across 9 bases. V lost 4 bases, J lost 2 bases, and 17 bases stayed unmatched. Germline lookup yields CDR1 SGHRS and CDR2 YFSETQ. This CDR3 has 19 amino acids. The CDR3 DNA is TGCGCCAGCAGCCATGGTACAGGGGGCGGTCGAATCATCACAGATACGCAGTATTTT. It yields the protein CASSHGTGGGRIITDTQYF.

This chain links TRBV5-8 with TRBJ2-1; D call uncertain. The CDR3 loop spans 15 amino acids. V lost 0 bases and J 4 bases, leaving 11 bases between the germline ends. Germline CDR1 and CDR2: SGHTS and YDEGEE. The CDR3: CASSLAGRQYNEQFF. DNA of the CDR3: TGTGCCAGCAGCTTGGCCGGACGGCAATACAATGAGCAGTTCTTC.

V gene TRBV7-9 combines with J gene TRBJ2-7; the match to TRBD2 covers 7 bases. The CDR3 runs to 13 residues. Unmatched junction bases numbered 5, after V lost 5 bases and J lost 4 bases. Germline CDR1 and CDR2: SEHNR and FQNEAQ (reference sequence). In DNA, the CDR3 is TGTGCCAGCAGCCAAAACGGGGGGTACGAGCAGTACTTC. This translates into CASSQNGGYEQYF.